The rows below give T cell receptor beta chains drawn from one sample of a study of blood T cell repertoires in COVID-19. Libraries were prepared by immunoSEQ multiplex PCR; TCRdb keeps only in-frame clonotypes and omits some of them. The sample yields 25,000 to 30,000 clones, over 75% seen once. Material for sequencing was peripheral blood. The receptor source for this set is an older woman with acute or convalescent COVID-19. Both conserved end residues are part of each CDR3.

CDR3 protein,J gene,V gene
CASSNRSSRGYGYTF,TRBJ1-2,TRBV21-1
CASSLEGSGVGYGYTF,TRBJ1-2,TRBV5-1
CASSVGDRDYNEQFF,TRBJ2-1,TRBV9
CASSLFGTGGQPQHF,TRBJ1-5,TRBV28
CASSPLRQGDTEAFF,TRBJ1-1,TRBV9
CASSTGTLATGELFF,TRBJ2-2,TRBV27
CASSLVQGVIYEQYF,TRBJ2-7,TRBV5-1
CASSVGPTGANGYTF,TRBJ1-2,TRBV9
CATSDPTGANGYTF,TRBJ1-2,TRBV24-1
CASSHPGQGGNEQYF,TRBJ2-7,TRBV5-1
CASSRREGDYEQYF,TRBJ2-7,TRBV3-1/TRBV3-2